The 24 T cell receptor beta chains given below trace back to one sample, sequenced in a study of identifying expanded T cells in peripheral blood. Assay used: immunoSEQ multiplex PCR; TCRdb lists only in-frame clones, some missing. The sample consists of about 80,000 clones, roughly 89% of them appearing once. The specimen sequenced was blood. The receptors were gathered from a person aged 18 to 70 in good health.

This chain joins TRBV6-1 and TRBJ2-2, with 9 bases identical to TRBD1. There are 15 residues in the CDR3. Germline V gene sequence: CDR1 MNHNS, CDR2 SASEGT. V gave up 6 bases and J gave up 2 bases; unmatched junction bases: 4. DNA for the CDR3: TGTGCCAGCAGCCGGGACAGGGCCAACACCGGGGAGCTGTTTTTT. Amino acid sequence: CASSRDRANTGELFF.

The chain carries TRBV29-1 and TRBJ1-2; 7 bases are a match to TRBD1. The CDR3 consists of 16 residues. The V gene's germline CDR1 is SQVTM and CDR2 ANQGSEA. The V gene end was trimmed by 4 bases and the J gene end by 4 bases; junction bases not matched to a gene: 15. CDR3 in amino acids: CSVGETGPLRLYGYTF. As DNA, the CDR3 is TGCAGCGTTGGAGAGACAGGGCCCCTAAGGCTCTATGGCTACACCTTC.

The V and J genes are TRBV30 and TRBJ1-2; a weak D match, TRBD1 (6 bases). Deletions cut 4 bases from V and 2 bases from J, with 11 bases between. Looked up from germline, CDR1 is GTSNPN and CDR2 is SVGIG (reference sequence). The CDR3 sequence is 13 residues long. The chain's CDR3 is CAWNPGQNYGYTF. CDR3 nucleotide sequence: TGTGCCTGGAACCCTGGACAGAACTATGGCTACACCTTC.

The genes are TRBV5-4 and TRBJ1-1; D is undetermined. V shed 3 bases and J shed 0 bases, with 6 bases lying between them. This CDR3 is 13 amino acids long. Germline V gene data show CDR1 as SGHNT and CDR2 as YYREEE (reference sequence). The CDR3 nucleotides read TGTGCCAGCAGCTACGATCTGAACACTGAAGCTTTCTTT. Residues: CASSYDLNTEAFF.

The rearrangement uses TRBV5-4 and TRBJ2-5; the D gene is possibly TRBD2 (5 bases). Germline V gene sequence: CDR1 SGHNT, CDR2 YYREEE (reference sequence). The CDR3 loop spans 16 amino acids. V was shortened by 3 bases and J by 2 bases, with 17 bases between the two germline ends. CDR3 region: CASSSQGGSAQETQYF. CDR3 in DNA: TGTGCCAGCAGCTCCCAAGGTGGTAGCGCTCAAGAGACCCAGTACTTC.

Written as DNA, the CDR3 is TGCGCCAGCAGCCTAGAGACAGGAGGAAACACTGAAGCTTTCTTT. This gives the protein CASSLETGGNTEAFF. V usage is TRBV4-3 and J usage is TRBJ1-1, with D possibly matching TRBD1 (6 bases). V lost 4 bases and J 2 bases, leaving 14 bases between the germline ends. The CDR3 consists of 15 residues. Germline V gene lookup returns CDR1 LGHNA and CDR2 YSLEER.

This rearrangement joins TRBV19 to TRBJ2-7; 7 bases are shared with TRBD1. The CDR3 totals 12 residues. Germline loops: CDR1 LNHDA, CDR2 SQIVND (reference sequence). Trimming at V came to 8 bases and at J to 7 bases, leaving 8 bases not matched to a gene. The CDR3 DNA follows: TGTGCCAGTCAGGACAGGAGTGGAGAGCAGTACTTC. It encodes CASQDRSGEQYF.

CDR3 bases: TGTGCCAGCAGCCCTCCACCCGGGACAGGGGGGAACACTGAAGCTTTCTTT. This codes for CASSPPPGTGGNTEAFF. The chain links TRBV5-4 to TRBJ1-1; TRBD1 matches 11 bases. Germline V gives CDR1 SGHNT, CDR2 YYREEE (reference sequence). Trimming took 4 bases from V and 1 from J; bases not matched to a gene: 9. The CDR3 contains 17 residues.

The CDR3 nucleotides are TGCAGCGTTGTGGGAGACAGGCCGGGGGCTGAGGAGACCCAGTACTTC. Translating it yields CSVVGDRPGAEETQYF. The V call is TRBV29-1, the J call TRBJ2-5, with D perhaps TRBD1 or TRBD2 (6 bases each). CDR3 length: 16 residues. Trimming left V 4 bases short and J 5 bases short, with 23 bases between. CDR1 is SQVTM and CDR2 is ANQGSEA in the germline V gene.

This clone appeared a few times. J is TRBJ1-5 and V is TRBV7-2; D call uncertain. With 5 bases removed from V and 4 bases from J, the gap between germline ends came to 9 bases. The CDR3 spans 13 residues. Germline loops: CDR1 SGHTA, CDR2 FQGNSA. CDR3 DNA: TGTGCCAGCAGCCTCGCCCCTAATCAGCCCCAGCATTTT. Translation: CASSLAPNQPQHF.

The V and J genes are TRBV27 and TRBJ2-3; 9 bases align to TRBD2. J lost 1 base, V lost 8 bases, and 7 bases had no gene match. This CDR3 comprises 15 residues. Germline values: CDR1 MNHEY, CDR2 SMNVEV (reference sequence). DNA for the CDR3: TGTGCCAGCGGCGGACTAGCGTGGGGCACAGATACGCAGTATTTT. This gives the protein CASGGLAWGTDTQYF.

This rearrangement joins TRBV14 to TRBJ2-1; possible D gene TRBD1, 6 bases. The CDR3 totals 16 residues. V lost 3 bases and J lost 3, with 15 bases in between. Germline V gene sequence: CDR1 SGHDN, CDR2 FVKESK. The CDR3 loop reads CASSHLQGIGYNEQFF. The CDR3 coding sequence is TGTGCCAGCAGCCACTTGCAGGGGATAGGCTACAATGAGCAGTTCTTC.

CDR3 nucleotide sequence: TGTGCCAGCAGCCCAGGACAGGGAGCTAACTATGGCTACACCTTC. Its protein is CASSPGQGANYGYTF. The chain couples TRBV7-9 to TRBJ1-2, with 8 bases that match TRBD1. This CDR3 comprises 15 residues. V shed 5 bases, J shed 0 bases, and the junction held 5 bases outside the gene matches. Germline lookup yields CDR1 SEHNR and CDR2 FQNEAQ (reference sequence).

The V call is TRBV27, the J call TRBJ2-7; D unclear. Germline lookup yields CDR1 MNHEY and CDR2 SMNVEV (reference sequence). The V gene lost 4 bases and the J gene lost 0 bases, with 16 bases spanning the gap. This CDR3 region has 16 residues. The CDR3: CASSWKSSRYSYEQYF. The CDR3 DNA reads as TGTGCCAGCAGTTGGAAAAGTAGTCGATACTCCTACGAGCAGTACTTC.

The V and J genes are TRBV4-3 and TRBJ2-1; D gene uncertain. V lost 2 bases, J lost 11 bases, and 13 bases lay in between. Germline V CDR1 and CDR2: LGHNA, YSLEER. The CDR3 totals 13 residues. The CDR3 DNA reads TGCGCCAGCAGCCAACCTGGGGTAAATAAGCAGTTCTTC. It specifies CASSQPGVNKQFF.

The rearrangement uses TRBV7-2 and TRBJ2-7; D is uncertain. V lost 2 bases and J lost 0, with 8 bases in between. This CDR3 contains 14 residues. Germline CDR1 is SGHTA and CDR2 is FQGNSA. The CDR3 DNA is TGTGCCAGCAGCTTACCCGCGAGCTCCTACGAGCAGTACTTC. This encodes CASSLPASSYEQYF.

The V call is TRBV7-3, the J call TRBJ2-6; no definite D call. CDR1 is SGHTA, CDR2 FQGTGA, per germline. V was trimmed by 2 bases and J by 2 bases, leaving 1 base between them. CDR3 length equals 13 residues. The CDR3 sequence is CASSLAGANVLTF. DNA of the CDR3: TGTGCCAGCAGCTTAGCTGGGGCCAACGTCCTGACTTTC.

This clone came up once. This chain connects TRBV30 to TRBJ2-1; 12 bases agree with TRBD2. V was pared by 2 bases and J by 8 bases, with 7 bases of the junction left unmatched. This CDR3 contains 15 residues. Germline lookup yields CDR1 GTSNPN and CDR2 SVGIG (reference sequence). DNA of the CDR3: TGTGCCTGGAGTCCCCGGACTAGCGGGGCACATGAGCAGTTCTTC. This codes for CAWSPRTSGAHEQFF.

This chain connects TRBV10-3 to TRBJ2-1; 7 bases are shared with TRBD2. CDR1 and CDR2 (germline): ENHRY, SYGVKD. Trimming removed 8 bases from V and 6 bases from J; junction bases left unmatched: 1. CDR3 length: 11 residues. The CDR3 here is CAIRGVNEQFF. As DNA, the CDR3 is TGTGCCATCCGGGGGGTCAATGAGCAGTTCTTC.

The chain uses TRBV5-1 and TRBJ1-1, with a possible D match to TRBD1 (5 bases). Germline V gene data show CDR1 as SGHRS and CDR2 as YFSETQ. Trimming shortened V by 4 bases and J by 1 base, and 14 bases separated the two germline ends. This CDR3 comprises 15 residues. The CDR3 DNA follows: TGCGCCAGCAGCCAGCTACAGGCCCCGAACACTGAAGCTTTCTTT. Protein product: CASSQLQAPNTEAFF.

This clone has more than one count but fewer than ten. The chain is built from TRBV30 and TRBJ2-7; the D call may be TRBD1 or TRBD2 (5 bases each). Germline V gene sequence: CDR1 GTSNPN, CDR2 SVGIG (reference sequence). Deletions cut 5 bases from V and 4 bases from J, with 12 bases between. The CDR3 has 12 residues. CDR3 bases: TGTGCCTGGGCGAGTGGGGGTTACGAGCAGTACTTC. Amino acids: CAWASGGYEQYF.

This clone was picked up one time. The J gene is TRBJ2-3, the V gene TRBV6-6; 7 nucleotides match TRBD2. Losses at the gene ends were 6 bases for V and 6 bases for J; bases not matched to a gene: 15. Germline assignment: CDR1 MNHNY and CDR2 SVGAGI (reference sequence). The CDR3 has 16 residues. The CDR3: CASSPGGPRVGDTQYF. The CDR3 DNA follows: TGTGCCAGCAGCCCGGGGGGACCCCGCGTGGGGGATACGCAGTATTTT.

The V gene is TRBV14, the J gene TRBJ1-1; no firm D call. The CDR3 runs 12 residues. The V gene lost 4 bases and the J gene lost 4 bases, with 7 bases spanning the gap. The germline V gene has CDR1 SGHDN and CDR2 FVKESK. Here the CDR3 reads CASSPWGTEAFF. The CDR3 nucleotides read TGTGCCAGCAGCCCCTGGGGCACTGAAGCTTTCTTT.

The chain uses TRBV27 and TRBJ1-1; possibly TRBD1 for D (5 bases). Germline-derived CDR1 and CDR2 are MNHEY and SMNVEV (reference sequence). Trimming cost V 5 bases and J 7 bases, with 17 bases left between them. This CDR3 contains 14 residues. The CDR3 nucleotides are TGTGCCAGCAGTCTCTTCTTTGGGGCGCTTGAAGCTTTCTTT. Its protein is CASSLFFGALEAFF.